The following is a T cell receptor beta chain sequence with its context. The record originates from a study of blood T cell repertoires in COVID-19. About the study: T cells, B-cell-depleted T cells, or PBMCs provided the cDNA or gDNA that served as material.

Authors' processing steps: Estimation of nucleated cell counts relied on the amplification of reference gene primers. The repertoire was sequenced with immunoSEQ multiplex PCR; TCRdb's copy has only in-frame clones and lacks some. For V, J and clone size, that table is used; D and trimming come from the DNA. Of 100,000 to 150,000 clones listed, around 86% are singletons. Germline V CDR1 and CDR2: MNHEY, SVGAGI. Trimming left V 10 bases short and J 3 bases short, with 16 bases between. The CDR3 spans 13 residues. This receptor was identified in a man in his forties with acute or convalescent COVID-19. V usage is TRBV6-5 and J usage is TRBJ2-7, with a possible D match to TRBD2 (5 bases). The sequenced sample consisted of peripheral blood. DNA for the CDR3: TGTGCCACCTCCGGGATTCCTGTCTACGAGCAGTACTTC. Translation: CATSGIPVYEQYF.